What follows is one TCR beta chain and its context. Assay: immunoSEQ multiplex PCR; the TCRdb copy retains only in-frame clones and omits some. The table lists tens of thousands of clones, roughly 85% of them singletons. The data originate from a study of blood T cell repertoires in COVID-19. Germline V gene data show CDR1 as GTSNPN and CDR2 as SVGIG (reference sequence). V was shortened by 5 bases and J by 5 bases, with 16 bases between the two germline ends. The CDR3 is 13 residues long. The specimen sequenced was peripheral blood. This clonotype was obtained from a man in his sixties with acute or convalescent COVID-19. This chain links TRBV30 with TRBJ2-7; a possible D gene is TRBD2 (6 bases). The CDR3 loop is CAWDGSEGDEQYF. As DNA, the CDR3 is TGTGCCTGGGATGGGTCGGAGGGCGACGAGCAGTACTTC.